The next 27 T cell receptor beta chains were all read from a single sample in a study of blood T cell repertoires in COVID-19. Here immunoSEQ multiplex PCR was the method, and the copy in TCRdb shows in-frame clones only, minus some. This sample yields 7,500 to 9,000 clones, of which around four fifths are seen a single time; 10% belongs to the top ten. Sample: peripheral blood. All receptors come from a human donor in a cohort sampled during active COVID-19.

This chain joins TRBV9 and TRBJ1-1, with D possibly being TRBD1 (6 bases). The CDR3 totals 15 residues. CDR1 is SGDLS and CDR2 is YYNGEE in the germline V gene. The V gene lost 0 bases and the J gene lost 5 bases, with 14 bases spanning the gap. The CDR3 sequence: CASSVDGRGGTEAFF. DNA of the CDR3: TGTGCCAGCAGCGTAGACGGCAGGGGAGGGACTGAAGCTTTCTTT.

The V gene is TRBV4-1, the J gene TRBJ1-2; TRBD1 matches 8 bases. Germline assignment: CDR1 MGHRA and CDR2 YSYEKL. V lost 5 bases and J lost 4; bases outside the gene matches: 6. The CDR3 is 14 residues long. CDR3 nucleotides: TGCGCCAGCAGCATCGGGACAGGCAGCTATGGCTACACCTTC. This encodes CASSIGTGSYGYTF.

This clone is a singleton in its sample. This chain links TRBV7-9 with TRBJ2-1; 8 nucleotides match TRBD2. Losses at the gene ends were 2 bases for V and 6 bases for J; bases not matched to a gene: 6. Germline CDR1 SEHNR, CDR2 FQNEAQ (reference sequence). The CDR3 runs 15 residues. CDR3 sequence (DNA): TGTGCCAGCAGCTTATACGGGGGGGCCGTCAATGAGCAGTTCTTC. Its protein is CASSLYGGAVNEQFF.

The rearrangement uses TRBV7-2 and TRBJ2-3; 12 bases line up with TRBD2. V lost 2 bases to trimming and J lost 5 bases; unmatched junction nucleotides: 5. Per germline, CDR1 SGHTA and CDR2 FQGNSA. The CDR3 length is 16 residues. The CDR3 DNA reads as TGTGCCAGCAGCTTACTAGCGGGGGGGCAGGGAGATACGCAGTATTTT. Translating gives CASSLLAGGQGDTQYF.

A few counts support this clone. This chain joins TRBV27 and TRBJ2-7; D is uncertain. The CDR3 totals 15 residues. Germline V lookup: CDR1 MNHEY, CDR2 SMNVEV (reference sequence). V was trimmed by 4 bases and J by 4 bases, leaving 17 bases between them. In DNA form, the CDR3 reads TGTGCCAGCAGTTCACCTTACCAATTCCGGTACGAGCAGTACTTC. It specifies CASSSPYQFRYEQYF.

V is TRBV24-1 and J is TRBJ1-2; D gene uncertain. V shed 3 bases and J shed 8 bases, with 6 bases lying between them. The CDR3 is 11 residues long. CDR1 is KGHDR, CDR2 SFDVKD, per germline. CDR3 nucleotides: TGTGCCACCAGTGATCGTTTAGGCTACACCTTC. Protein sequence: CATSDRLGYTF.

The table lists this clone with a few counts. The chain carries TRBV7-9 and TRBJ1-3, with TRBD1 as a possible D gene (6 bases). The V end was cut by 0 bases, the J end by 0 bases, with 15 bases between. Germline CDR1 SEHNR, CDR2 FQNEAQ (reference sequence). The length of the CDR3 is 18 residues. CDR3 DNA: TGTGCCAGCAGCTTAGCGGATAGGGGGAAAACCTCTGGAAACACCATATATTTT. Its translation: CASSLADRGKTSGNTIYF.

The CDR3 DNA follows: TGTGCCAGCCCAGGGGTTGATAACTATGGCTACACCTTC. Protein sequence: CASPGVDNYGYTF. V is TRBV27 and J is TRBJ1-2; D perhaps matches TRBD1 (6 bases). Germline V gene lookup returns CDR1 MNHEY and CDR2 SMNVEV (reference sequence). The germline V and J ends were trimmed by 8 bases and 1 base, with 11 bases remaining between them. This CDR3 contains 13 residues.

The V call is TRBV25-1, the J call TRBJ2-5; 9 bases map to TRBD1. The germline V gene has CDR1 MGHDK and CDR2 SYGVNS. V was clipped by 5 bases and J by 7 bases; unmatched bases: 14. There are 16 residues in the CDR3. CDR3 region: CASSTPGTGNSGTQYF. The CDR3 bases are TGTGCCAGCAGTACCCCCGGGACAGGGAACTCAGGGACCCAGTACTTC.

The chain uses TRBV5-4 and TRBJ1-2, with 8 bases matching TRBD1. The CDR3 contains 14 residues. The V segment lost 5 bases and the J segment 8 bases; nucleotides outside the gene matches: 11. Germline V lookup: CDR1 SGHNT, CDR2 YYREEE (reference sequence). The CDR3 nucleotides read TGTGCCAGCAGACTCACAGGGGGAACGGCGGGCTACACCTTC. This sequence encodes CASRLTGGTAGYTF.

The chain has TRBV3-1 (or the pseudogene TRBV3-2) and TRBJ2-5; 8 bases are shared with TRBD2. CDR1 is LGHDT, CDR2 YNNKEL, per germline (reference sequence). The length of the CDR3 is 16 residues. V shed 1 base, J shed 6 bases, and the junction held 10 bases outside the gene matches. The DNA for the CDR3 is TGTGCCAGCAGCCAAGTGGCGGGGGGCTCCAAAAAGACCCAGTACTTC. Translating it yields CASSQVAGGSKKTQYF.

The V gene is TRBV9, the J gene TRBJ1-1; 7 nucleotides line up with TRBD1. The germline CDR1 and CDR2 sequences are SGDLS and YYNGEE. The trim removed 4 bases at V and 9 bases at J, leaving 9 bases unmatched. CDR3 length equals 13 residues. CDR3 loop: CASSPEQGKKAFF. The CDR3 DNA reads TGTGCCAGCAGCCCCGAACAGGGGAAAAAAGCTTTCTTT. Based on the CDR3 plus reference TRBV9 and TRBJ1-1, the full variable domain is DSGVTQTPKHLITATGQRVTLRCSPRSGDLSVYWYQQSLDQGLQFLIQYYNGEERAKGNILERFSAQQFPDLHSELNLSSLELGDSALYFCASSPEQGKKAFFGQGTRLTVV.

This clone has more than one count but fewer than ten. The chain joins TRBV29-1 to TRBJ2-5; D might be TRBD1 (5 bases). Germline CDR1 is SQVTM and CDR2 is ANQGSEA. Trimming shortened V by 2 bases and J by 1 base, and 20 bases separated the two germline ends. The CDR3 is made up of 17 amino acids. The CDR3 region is CSVEIMRWGHSQETQYF. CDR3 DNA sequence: TGCAGCGTTGAAATCATGCGGTGGGGCCATAGCCAAGAGACCCAGTACTTC.

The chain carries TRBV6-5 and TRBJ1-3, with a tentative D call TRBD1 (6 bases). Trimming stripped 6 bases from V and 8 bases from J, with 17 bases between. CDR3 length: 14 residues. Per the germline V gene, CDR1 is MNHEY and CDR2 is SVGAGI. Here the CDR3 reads CASRTQGVSDTIYF. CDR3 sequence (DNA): TGTGCCAGCAGGACACAGGGAGTTAGTGACACCATATATTTT.

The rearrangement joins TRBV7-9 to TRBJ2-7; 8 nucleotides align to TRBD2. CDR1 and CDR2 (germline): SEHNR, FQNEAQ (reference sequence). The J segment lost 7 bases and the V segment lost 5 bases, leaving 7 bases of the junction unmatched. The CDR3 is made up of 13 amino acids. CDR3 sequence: CASSPSGSGEQYF. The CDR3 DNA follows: TGTGCCAGCAGCCCTAGCGGGTCTGGGGAGCAGTACTTC.

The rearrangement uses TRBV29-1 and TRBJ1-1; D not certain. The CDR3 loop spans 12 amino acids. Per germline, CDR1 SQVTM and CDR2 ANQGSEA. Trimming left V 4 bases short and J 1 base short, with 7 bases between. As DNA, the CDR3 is TGCAGCGTTGTGTGGCAGAACACTGAAGCTTTCTTT. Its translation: CSVVWQNTEAFF.

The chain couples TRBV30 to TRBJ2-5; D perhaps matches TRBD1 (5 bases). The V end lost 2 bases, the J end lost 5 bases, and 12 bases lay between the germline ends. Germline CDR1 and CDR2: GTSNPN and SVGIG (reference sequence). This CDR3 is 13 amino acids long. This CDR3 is CAWSTRTRETQYF. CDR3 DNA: TGTGCCTGGAGTACAAGGACAAGGGAGACCCAGTACTTC.

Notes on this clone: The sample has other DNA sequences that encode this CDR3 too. CDR3 amino acids: CASSLSGVGTEAFF. CDR3 sequence (DNA): TGTGCCAGCAGTTTATCAGGGGTGGGGACTGAAGCTTTCTTT. The rearrangement uses TRBV27 and TRBJ1-1; D is possibly TRBD1 (5 bases). The CDR3 runs 14 residues. The ends were cut back, 0 bases at V and 5 bases at J, with 10 bases in the middle. The germline CDR1 and CDR2 sequences are MNHEY and SMNVEV (reference sequence).

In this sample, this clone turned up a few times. The CDR3 coding sequence is TGTGCCTGGAGCGGGACTAGCGGGGGGGCCCACGAGACCCAGTACTTC. Its protein product is CAWSGTSGGAHETQYF. The V and J genes are TRBV30 and TRBJ2-5, with 16 bases fitting TRBD2. The J segment lost 5 bases and the V segment lost 3 bases, leaving 6 bases of the junction unmatched. The CDR3 has 16 amino acids. Germline CDR1 and CDR2: GTSNPN and SVGIG (reference sequence).

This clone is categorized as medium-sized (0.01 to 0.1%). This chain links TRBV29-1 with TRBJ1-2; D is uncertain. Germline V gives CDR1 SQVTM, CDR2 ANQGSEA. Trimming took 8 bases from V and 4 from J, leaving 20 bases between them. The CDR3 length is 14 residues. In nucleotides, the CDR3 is TGCAGCACTGACTCGATTGGGGAGGGCTATGGCTACACCTTC. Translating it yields CSTDSIGEGYGYTF.

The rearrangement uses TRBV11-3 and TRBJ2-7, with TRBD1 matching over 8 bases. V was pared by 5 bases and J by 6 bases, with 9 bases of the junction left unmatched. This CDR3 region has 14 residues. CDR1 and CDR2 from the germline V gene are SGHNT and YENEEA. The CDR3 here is CASSIRGQGSEQYF. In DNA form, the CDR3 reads TGTGCCAGCAGCATCCGCGGACAGGGAAGCGAGCAGTACTTC.

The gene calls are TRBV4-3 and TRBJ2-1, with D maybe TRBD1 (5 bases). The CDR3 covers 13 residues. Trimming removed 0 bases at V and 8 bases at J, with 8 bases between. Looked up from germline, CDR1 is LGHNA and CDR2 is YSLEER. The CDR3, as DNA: TGCGCCAGCAGCCAAGAGGTGGGGCATGAGCAGTTCTTC. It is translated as CASSQEVGHEQFF.

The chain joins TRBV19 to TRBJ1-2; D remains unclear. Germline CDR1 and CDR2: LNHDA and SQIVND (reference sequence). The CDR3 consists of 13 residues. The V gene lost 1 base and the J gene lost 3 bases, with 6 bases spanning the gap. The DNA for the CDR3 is TGTGCCAGTAGTATAGGAGGGTACTATGGCTACACCTTC. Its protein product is CASSIGGYYGYTF.

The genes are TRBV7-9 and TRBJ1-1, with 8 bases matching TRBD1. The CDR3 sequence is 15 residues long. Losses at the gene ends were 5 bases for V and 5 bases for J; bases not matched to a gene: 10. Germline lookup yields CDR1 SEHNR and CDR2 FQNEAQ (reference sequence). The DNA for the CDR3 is TGTGCCAGCAGCCGACCAGGGGGCGGCAAGACTGAAGCTTTCTTT. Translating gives CASSRPGGGKTEAFF.

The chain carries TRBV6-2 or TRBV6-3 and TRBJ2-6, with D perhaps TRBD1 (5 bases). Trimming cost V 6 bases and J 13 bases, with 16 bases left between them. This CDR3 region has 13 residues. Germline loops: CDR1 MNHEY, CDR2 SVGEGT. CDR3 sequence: CASSPRQPEVLTF. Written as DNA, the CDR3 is TGTGCCAGCAGCCCGCGACAGCCTGAGGTCCTGACTTTC.

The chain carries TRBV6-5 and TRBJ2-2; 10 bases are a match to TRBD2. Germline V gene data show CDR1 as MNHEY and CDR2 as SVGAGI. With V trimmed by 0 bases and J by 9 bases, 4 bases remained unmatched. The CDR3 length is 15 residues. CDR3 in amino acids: CASSYSSGGARELFF. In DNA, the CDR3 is TGTGCCAGCAGTTACTCAAGCGGGGGGGCCCGGGAGCTGTTTTTT.

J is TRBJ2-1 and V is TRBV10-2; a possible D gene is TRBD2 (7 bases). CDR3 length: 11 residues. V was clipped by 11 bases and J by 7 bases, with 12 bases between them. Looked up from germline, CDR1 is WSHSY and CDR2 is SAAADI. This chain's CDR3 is CAGGGGNEQFF. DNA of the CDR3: TGCGCCGGGGGGGGCGGGAATGAGCAGTTCTTC.